These 24 T cell receptor beta chains were all obtained from the same sample, sequenced in a study of T cell changes during pregnancy in multiple sclerosis. Produced via immunoSEQ multiplex PCR; TCRdb's table is partial and in-frame only. The data hold 12,000 or so clones, with 84% observed a single time. Sample: CD8+ T cells from peripheral blood mononuclear cells, taken after pregnancy. The source of these receptors is a female donor in good health, enrolled as a control in a pregnancy study.

The chain uses TRBV30 and TRBJ2-1; 10 bases map to TRBD2. Trimming at V came to 4 bases and at J to 8 bases, leaving 2 bases not matched to a gene. Germline V gene lookup returns CDR1 GTSNPN and CDR2 SVGIG (reference sequence). This CDR3 contains 12 residues. The DNA for the CDR3 is TGTGCCTGGACTAGCGGGGGCTATGAGCAGTTCTTC. Translation gives CAWTSGGYEQFF.

Details on this clone: An end of the junction differs from the germline gene, which may be a read error. The gene calls are TRBV7-7 and TRBJ2-5; 10 nucleotides agree with TRBD1. Germline V gene lookup returns CDR1 SSHAT and CDR2 FNYEAQ (reference sequence). The CDR3 spans 16 residues. CDR3 in DNA: TGTGCTAGCAGTTCCCGGGACAGGGGCGGGCCAGAGACCCAGTACTTC. Residues: CASSSRDRGGPETQYF.

V and J are TRBV6-4 and TRBJ2-3; weak D call: TRBD1 (6 bases). Trimming stripped 6 bases from V and 3 bases from J, with 16 bases between. This CDR3 has 15 residues. CDR1 and CDR2 (germline): MRHNA, SNTAGT. The CDR3, as DNA: TGTGCCAGCAGCGCAGGGGCCACGGGTACAGATACGCAGTATTTT. The encoded protein is CASSAGATGTDTQYF.

The chain joins TRBV7-9 to TRBJ1-1; D is ambiguous. In germline, CDR1 is SEHNR, CDR2 FQNEAQ (reference sequence). Trimming removed 0 bases at V and 1 base at J, with 6 bases between. The CDR3 covers 14 residues. CDR3 residues: CASSLAYGNTEAFF. The CDR3 nucleotides are TGTGCCAGCAGCTTAGCGTACGGGAACACTGAAGCTTTCTTT.

The table lists this clone with a few counts. The chain recombines TRBV6-6 with TRBJ1-1, with D uncertain. Germline V CDR1 and CDR2: MNHNY, SVGAGI (reference sequence). The CDR3 consists of 12 residues. The V end was cut by 4 bases, the J end by 0 bases, with 3 bases between. CDR3 bases: TGTGCCAGCAGTTTTATGAACACTGAAGCTTTCTTT. Residues: CASSFMNTEAFF.

The rearrangement links TRBV6-4 to TRBJ2-3, with 7 bases that match TRBD2. V shed 2 bases, J shed 4 bases, and the junction held 3 bases outside the gene matches. CDR1 MRHNA and CDR2 SNTAGT come from the germline V gene. The CDR3 sequence is 14 residues long. In nucleotides, the CDR3 is TGTGCCAGCAGTGACGAGCGGGACCCAGATACGCAGTATTTT. Translating it yields CASSDERDPDTQYF.

The chain is built from TRBV18 and TRBJ2-7; D is possibly TRBD1 (5 bases). Germline V gene sequence: CDR1 KGHSH, CDR2 LQKENI. The CDR3 has 13 residues. The V end lost 5 bases, the J end lost 5 bases, and 13 bases lay between the germline ends. For the CDR3, the DNA is TGTGCCAGCTCAGAAAGGGGATACGACGAGCAGTACTTC. Encoded protein: CASSERGYDEQYF.

V gene TRBV9 combines with J gene TRBJ2-5; 8 positions agree with TRBD1. The CDR3 extends over 13 amino acids. V lost 2 bases, J lost 7 bases, and 4 bases stayed unmatched. The germline V gene has CDR1 SGDLS and CDR2 YYNGEE. Here the CDR3 reads CASSVQGAGTQYF. DNA of the CDR3: TGTGCCAGCAGCGTGCAGGGGGCGGGGACCCAGTACTTC. Together with reference TRBV9 and TRBJ2-5, the CDR3 gives the full variable domain: DSGVTQTPKHLITATGQRVTLRCSPRSGDLSVYWYQQSLDQGLQFLIQYYNGEERAKGNILERFSAQQFPDLHSELNLSSLELGDSALYFCASSVQGAGTQYFGPGTRLLVL.

V gene TRBV4-2 combines with J gene TRBJ1-1; 11 positions agree with TRBD1. Germline CDR1 is LGHNA and CDR2 is YNFKEQ. Trimming removed 0 bases from V and 11 bases from J; junction bases left unmatched: 14. CDR3 size: 17 residues. CDR3 in amino acids: CASSQESRDRGLYGAFF. CDR3 DNA: TGTGCCAGCAGCCAAGAATCCCGGGACAGGGGGTTGTATGGGGCTTTCTTT.

V usage is TRBV4-3 and J usage is TRBJ2-7, with TRBD1 matching 7 bases. Trimming cost V 9 bases and J 4 bases; bases outside gene matches: 12. The CDR3 totals 14 residues. Germline V gene lookup returns CDR1 LGHNA and CDR2 YSLEER. The chain's CDR3 is CASALYQGVYEQYF. DNA for the CDR3: TGCGCCAGTGCCCTTTACCAGGGGGTTTACGAGCAGTACTTC.

The DNA of the CDR3 is TGTGCCAGCAGTTACCATCAGGCCTATGGCTACACCTTC. This gives the protein CASSYHQAYGYTF. V usage is TRBV6-5 and J usage is TRBJ1-2; D gene uncertain. The CDR3 has 13 residues. Trimming shortened V by 2 bases and J by 4 bases, and 8 bases separated the two germline ends. Germline V gene sequence: CDR1 MNHEY, CDR2 SVGAGI.

V and J are TRBV14 and TRBJ2-3; tentative D call: TRBD1 (6 bases). V was clipped by 4 bases and J by 6 bases, with 14 bases between them. Germline loops: CDR1 SGHDN, CDR2 FVKESK. The CDR3 is 14 amino acids. The CDR3, as DNA: TGTGCCAGCAGCCGGGGCAGGGGCTCGGATACGCAGTATTTT. Residues: CASSRGRGSDTQYF. The full variable domain, with the rest looked up from reference TRBV14 and TRBJ2-3, is EAGVTQFPSHSVIEKGQTVTLRCDPISGHDNLYWYRRVMGKEIKFLLHFVKESKQDESGMPNNRFLAERTGGTYSTLKVQPAELEDSGVYFCASSRGRGSDTQYFGPGTRLTVL.

In this sample, this clone turned up once. CDR3: CASSYTSGGAVDEQFF. The CDR3 region has the DNA TGCGCCAGCAGCTATACTAGCGGGGGGGCCGTGGATGAGCAGTTCTTC. V and J are TRBV5-1 and TRBJ2-1; 13 bases line up with TRBD2. This CDR3 contains 16 residues. The junction had 8 bases not matched to a gene; V was cut back by 3 bases and J by 8 bases. Germline CDR1 is SGHRS and CDR2 is YFSETQ.

The chain carries TRBV16 and TRBJ1-2, with 7 bases that match TRBD1. Looked up from germline, CDR1 is KGHSY and CDR2 is FQNENV. The CDR3 is made up of 16 amino acids. Germline trimming cut 2 bases from V and 0 bases from J; bases unmatched to any gene: 6. The CDR3: CASSQSIGTANYGYTF. The CDR3 bases are TGTGCCAGCAGCCAAAGTATCGGGACAGCTAACTATGGCTACACCTTC. Variable domain in full (rest from reference TRBV16 and TRBJ1-2): GEEVAQTPKHLVRGEGQKAKLYCAPIKGHSYVFWYQQVLKNEFKFLISFQNENVFDETGMPKERFSAKCLPNSPCSLEIQATKLEDSAVYFCASSQSIGTANYGYTFGSGTRLTVV.

The chain uses TRBV28 and TRBJ2-2; D is perhaps TRBD2 (6 bases). The V and J ends lost 3 bases and 4 bases respectively, with 21 bases between them. The CDR3 contains 18 residues. Germline CDR1 and CDR2: MDHEN and SYDVKM. The CDR3 is CASSLWASTRRATGELFF. CDR3 nucleotides: TGTGCCAGCAGTTTGTGGGCTAGCACCAGGAGGGCCACCGGGGAGCTGTTTTTT.

The V call is TRBV25-1, the J call TRBJ2-7; no definite D call. The CDR3 consists of 13 residues. V gave up 7 bases and J gave up 2 bases, with 12 bases separating them. Germline CDR1 is MGHDK and CDR2 is SYGVNS. This CDR3 reads CASTLAGTYEQYF. In nucleotides, the CDR3 is TGTGCCAGCACCCTGGCAGGAACCTACGAGCAGTACTTC.

This chain links TRBV18 with TRBJ2-1; D is perhaps TRBD1 (5 bases). Trimming took off 3 bases at V and 9 bases at J, with 9 bases between the two ends. This CDR3 is 12 amino acids long. In germline, CDR1 is KGHSH, CDR2 LQKENI. In nucleotides, the CDR3 is TGTGCCAGCTCACCCAGGGTTTTTGAGCAGTTCTTC. As protein: CASSPRVFEQFF.

The chain is built from TRBV25-1 and TRBJ1-1; perhaps TRBD1 as D (6 bases). This CDR3 is built from 15 residues. The V and J ends lost 6 bases and 4 bases respectively, with 18 bases between them. The germline V gene encodes CDR1 MGHDK and CDR2 SYGVNS. CDR3 coding DNA: TGTGCCAGCAGCCGGTGGGCAGGGGAGGGCACTGAAGCTTTCTTT. As protein: CASSRWAGEGTEAFF.

The CDR3 is CASSNTGGEYEQYF. The CDR3 DNA is TGTGCCAGCAGCAATACAGGGGGCGAATACGAGCAGTACTTC. The chain is built from TRBV7-9 and TRBJ2-7, with 9 bases identical to TRBD1. The trim removed 5 bases at V and 4 bases at J, leaving 6 bases unmatched. Germline values: CDR1 SEHNR, CDR2 FQNEAQ (reference sequence). This CDR3 spans 14 amino acids.

The gene calls are TRBV7-3 and TRBJ1-2; 10 nucleotides line up with TRBD1. There are 14 residues in the CDR3. V lost 0 bases, J lost 8 bases, and 3 bases stayed unmatched. Germline loops: CDR1 SGHTA, CDR2 FQGTGA. CDR3 loop: CASSLTGTGDGYTF. CDR3 nucleotides: TGTGCCAGCAGCTTAACGGGGACAGGGGACGGCTACACCTTC.

The chain couples TRBV2 to TRBJ2-1; 12 nucleotides match TRBD2. The germline gives CDR1 SNHLY, CDR2 FYNNEI. V trimming: 6 bases; J trimming: 6 bases; junction bases outside the gene matches: 6. This CDR3 region has 15 residues. The DNA of the CDR3 is TGTGCCAGCAGAAACCTAGCGGGAGGGCCCAATGAGCAGTTCTTC. Encoded protein: CASRNLAGGPNEQFF. Looking up the rest from reference TRBV2 and TRBJ2-1 gives the full variable domain: EPEVTQTPSHQVTQMGQEVILRCVPISNHLYFYWYRQILGQKVEFLVSFYNNEISEKSEIFDDQFSVERPDGSNFTLKIRSTKLEDSAMYFCASRNLAGGPNEQFFGPGTRLTVL.

The V gene is TRBV25-1, the J gene TRBJ2-7; D is perhaps TRBD1 (6 bases). The CDR3 runs to 13 residues. Between the trimmed V and J ends, which lost 2 bases and 9 bases, there was a span of 14 bases. The V gene's germline CDR1 is MGHDK and CDR2 SYGVNS. The CDR3 sequence: CASSELGHKGQYF. CDR3 bases: TGTGCCAGCAGTGAACTGGGACATAAGGGGCAGTACTTC.

The V call is TRBV12-5, the J call TRBJ2-2, with D possibly being TRBD2 (6 bases). V was clipped by 4 bases and J by 4 bases, with 13 bases between them. Looked up from germline, CDR1 is LGHNT and CDR2 is FRNRAP. The CDR3 is 15 residues long. The CDR3 reads CASGWGTLSTGELFF. The CDR3 nucleotides read TGTGCTAGTGGTTGGGGGACTCTTTCCACCGGGGAGCTGTTTTTT.

The chain employs TRBV6-6 and TRBJ2-1; TRBD2 agrees at 10 bases. The J segment lost 9 bases and the V segment lost 8 bases, leaving 10 bases of the junction unmatched. The germline V gene has CDR1 MNHNY and CDR2 SVGAGI (reference sequence). This CDR3 region has 14 residues. CDR3 amino acids: CASGLAGASFEQFF. The CDR3 DNA sequence: TGTGCCAGCGGCCTAGCGGGAGCCAGTTTTGAGCAGTTCTTC.